This T cell receptor beta chain was profiled in a study of cytomegalovirus exposure and HLA in healthy donors. Use of 60 Vbeta and 13 Jbeta primers characterized the PCR. The assay was immunoSEQ multiplex PCR, and TCRdb's table has in-frame clones only and misses some. Of approximately 140,000 clones detected, around 81% appear once; the ten largest clones hold approximately 1.8%. V dropped 5 bases and J dropped 0 bases, with 12 bases sitting between them. CDR3 size: 15 residues. CDR1 and CDR2 (germline): MNHEY, SVGAGI. In the case of this clone: Its cognate antigen is unknown.

Findings of the study overall: Some V segments (TRBV6-2 and TRBV6-3 among them) were excluded as indistinguishable. Accurate HLA-A and HLA-B prediction from TCR beta sequences was reported for most subjects.

This clonotype was sampled from a woman aged 45-65 years in good health and CMV-seronegative. V usage is TRBV6-5 and J usage is TRBJ2-3; D may be TRBD2 (6 bases). The sequencing input was PBMCs. Written as DNA, the CDR3 is TGTGCCAGCAGTACCCCCGGGACTAGCACAGATACGCAGTATTTT. Its translation: CASSTPGTSTDTQYF.